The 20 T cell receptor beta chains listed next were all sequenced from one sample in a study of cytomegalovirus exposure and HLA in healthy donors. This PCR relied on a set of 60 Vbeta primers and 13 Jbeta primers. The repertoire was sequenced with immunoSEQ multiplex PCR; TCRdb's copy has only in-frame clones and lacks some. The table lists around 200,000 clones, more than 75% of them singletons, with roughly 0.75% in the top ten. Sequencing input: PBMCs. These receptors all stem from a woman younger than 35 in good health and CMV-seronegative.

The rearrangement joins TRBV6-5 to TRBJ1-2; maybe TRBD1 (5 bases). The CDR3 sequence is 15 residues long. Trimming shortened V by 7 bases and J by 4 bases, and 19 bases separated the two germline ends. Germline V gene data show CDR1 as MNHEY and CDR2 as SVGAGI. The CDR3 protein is CASTRPGRIGYGYTF. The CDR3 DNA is TGTGCCAGCACCCGACCAGGGAGGATTGGCTATGGCTACACCTTC.

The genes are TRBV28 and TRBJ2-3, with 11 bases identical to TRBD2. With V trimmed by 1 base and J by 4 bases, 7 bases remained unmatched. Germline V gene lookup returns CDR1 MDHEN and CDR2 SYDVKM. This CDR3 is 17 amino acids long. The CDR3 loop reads CASSLFSSGRSADTQYF. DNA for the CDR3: TGTGCCAGCAGTTTATTTTCTAGCGGGAGGAGTGCAGATACGCAGTATTTT. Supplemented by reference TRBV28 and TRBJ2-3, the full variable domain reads DVKVTQSSRYLVKRTGEKVFLECVQDMDHENMFWYRQDPGLGLRLIYFSYDVKMKEKGDIPEGYSVSREKKERFSLILESASTNQTSMYLCASSLFSSGRSADTQYFGPGTRLTVL.

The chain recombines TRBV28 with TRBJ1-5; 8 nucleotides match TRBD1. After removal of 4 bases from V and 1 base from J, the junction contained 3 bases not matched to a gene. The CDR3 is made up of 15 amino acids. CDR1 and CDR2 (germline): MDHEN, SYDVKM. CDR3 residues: CASSSGGRSNQPQHF. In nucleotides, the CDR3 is TGTGCCAGCAGTTCAGGGGGCAGAAGCAATCAGCCCCAGCATTTT.

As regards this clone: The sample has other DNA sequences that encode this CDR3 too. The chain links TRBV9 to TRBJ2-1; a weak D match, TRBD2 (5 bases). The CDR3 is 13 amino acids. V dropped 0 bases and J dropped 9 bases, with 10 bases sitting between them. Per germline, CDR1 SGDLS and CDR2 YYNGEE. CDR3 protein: CASSVVSGGEQFF. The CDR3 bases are TGTGCCAGCAGCGTAGTATCTGGAGGTGAGCAGTTCTTC.

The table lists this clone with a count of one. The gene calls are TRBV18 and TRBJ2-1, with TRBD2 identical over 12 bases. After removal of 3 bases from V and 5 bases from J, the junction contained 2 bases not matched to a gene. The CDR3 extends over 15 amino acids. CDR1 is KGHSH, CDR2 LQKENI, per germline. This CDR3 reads CASSPGLAGNNEQFF. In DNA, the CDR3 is TGTGCCAGCTCACCTGGACTAGCGGGAAACAATGAGCAGTTCTTC.

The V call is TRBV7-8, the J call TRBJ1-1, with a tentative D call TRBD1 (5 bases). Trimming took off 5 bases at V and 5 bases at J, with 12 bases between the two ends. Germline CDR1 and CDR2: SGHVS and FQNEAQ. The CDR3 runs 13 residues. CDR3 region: CASSPQGWTEAFF. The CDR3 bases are TGTGCCAGCAGCCCTCAGGGCTGGACTGAAGCTTTCTTT. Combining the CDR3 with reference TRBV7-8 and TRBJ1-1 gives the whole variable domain GAGVSQSPRYKVAKRGQDVALRCDPISGHVSLFWYQQALGQGPEFLTYFQNEAQLDKSGLPSDRFFAERPEGSVSTLKIQRTQQEDSAVYLCASSPQGWTEAFFGQGTRLTVV.

CDR3 in DNA: TGTGCCAGTAGTATGGAGCGGGGGCCCAAAAACATTCAGTACTTC. Its translation: CASSMERGPKNIQYF. The rearrangement joins TRBV19 to TRBJ2-4, with 8 nucleotides matching TRBD2. J gave up 2 bases and V 3 bases, and 3 bases lay outside the gene matches. Germline values: CDR1 LNHDA, CDR2 SQIVND (reference sequence). This CDR3 spans 15 amino acids.

The CDR3, as DNA: TGCGCCAGCAGCCAGGCCCGCGGGAACTCCTACGAGCAGTACTTC. It specifies CASSQARGNSYEQYF. This chain connects TRBV4-1 to TRBJ2-7; tentative D call: TRBD2 (6 bases). In germline, CDR1 is MGHRA, CDR2 YSYEKL. CDR3 length equals 15 residues. V was trimmed by 3 bases and J by 0 bases, leaving 12 bases between them.

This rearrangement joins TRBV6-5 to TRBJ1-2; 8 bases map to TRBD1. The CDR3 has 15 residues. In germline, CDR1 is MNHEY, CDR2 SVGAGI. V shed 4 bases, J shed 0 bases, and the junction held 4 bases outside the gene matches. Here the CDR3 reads CASSSPGQANYGYTF. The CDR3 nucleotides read TGTGCCAGCAGTTCTCCGGGACAGGCTAACTATGGCTACACCTTC.

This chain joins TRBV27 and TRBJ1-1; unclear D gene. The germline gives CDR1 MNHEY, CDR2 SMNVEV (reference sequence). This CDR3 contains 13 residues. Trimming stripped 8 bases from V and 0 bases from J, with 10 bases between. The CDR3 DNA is TGTGCCAGCTCGCCATCGGTGAACACTGAAGCTTTCTTT. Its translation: CASSPSVNTEAFF.

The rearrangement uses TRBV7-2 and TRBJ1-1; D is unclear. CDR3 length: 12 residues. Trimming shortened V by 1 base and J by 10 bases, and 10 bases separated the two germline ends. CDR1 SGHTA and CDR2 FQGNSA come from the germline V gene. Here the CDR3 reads CASSLVRESAFF. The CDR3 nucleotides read TGTGCCAGCAGCTTAGTGAGGGAATCAGCTTTCTTT.

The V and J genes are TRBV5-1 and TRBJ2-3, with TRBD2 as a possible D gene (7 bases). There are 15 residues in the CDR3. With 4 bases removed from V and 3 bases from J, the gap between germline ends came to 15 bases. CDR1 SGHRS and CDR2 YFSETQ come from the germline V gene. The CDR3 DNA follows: TGCGCCAGCAGCCTAAGGGGAGGGGGGACAGATACGCAGTATTTT. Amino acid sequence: CASSLRGGGTDTQYF.

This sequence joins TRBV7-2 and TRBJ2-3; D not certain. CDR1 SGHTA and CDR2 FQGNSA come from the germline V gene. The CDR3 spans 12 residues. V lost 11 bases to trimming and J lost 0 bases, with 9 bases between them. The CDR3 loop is CAESVSTDTQYF. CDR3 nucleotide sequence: TGTGCCGAGTCCGTCAGCACAGATACGCAGTATTTT.

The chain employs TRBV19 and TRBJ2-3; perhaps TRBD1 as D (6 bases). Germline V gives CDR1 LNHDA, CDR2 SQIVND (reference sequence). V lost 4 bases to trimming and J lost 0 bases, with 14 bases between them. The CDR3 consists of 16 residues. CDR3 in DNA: TGTGCCAGTAGTAGCTACAGGGACACCAGCACAGATACGCAGTATTTT. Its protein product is CASSSYRDTSTDTQYF.

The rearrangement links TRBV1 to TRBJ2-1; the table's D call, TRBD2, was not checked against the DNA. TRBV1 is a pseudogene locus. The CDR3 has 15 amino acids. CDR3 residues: CTSRWEGSSYNEQFF. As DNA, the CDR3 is TGCACCAGCAGATGGGAGGGTAGCTCCTACAATGAGCAGTTCTTC.

CDR3 bases: TGTGCCAGCAGTGAAGTTCCCGACTCCGATGAGCAGTTCTTC. Its translation is CASSEVPDSDEQFF. This chain joins TRBV2 and TRBJ2-1; D not certain. V lost 1 base and J lost 8, with 12 bases in between. The CDR3 is 14 amino acids. Germline-derived CDR1 and CDR2 are SNHLY and FYNNEI.

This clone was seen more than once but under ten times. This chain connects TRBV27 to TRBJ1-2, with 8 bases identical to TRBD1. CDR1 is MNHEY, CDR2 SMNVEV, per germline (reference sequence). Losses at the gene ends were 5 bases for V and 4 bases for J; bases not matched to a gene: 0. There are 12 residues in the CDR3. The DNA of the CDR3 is TGTGCCAGCAGTGGGACAGGCTATGGCTACACCTTC. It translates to CASSGTGYGYTF.

CDR3 DNA sequence: TGCAGCGTTGTTGGAGGGTCTAGCTCCTATAATTCACCCCTCCACTTT. Encoded protein: CSVVGGSSSYNSPLHF. This sequence joins TRBV29-1 and TRBJ1-6; D is ambiguous. Per the germline V gene, CDR1 is SQVTM and CDR2 is ANQGSEA. This CDR3 contains 16 residues. V lost 4 bases and J lost 0, with 13 bases in between.

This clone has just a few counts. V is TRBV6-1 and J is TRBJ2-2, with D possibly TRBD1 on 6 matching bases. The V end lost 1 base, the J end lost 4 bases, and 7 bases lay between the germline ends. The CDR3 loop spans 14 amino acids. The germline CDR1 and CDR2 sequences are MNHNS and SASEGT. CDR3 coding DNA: TGTGCCAGCAGTGAAGGGACAGTCACCGGGGAGCTGTTTTTT. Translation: CASSEGTVTGELFF.

The CDR3 region is CASGFTYGQAAQETQYF. Written as DNA, the CDR3 is TGTGCTAGTGGTTTCACCTACGGACAGGCGGCCCAAGAGACCCAGTACTTC. V usage is TRBV12-5 and J usage is TRBJ2-5; 7 positions agree with TRBD1. The CDR3 sequence is 17 residues long. The V gene end was trimmed by 3 bases and the J gene end by 1 base; junction bases not matched to a gene: 11. CDR1 is LGHNT and CDR2 is FRNRAP in the germline V gene. The entire variable domain, with the rest obtained from reference TRBV12-5 and TRBJ2-5, is as follows: DARVTQTPRHKVTEMGQEVTMRCQPILGHNTVFWYRQTMMQGLELLAYFRNRAPLDDSGMPKDRFSAEMPDATLATLKIQPSEPRDSAVYFCASGFTYGQAAQETQYFGPGTRLLVL.